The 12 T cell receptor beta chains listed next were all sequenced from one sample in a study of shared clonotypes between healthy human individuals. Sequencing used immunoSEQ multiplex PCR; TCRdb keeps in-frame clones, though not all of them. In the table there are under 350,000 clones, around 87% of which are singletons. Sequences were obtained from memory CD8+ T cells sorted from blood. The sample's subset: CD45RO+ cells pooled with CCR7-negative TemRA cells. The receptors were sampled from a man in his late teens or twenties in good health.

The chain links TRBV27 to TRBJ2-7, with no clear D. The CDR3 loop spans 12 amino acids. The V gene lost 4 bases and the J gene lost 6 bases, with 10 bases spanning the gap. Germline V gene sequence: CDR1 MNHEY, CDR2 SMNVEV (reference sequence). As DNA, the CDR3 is TGTGCCAGCAGTTCCACGTTCGCCGAGCAGTACTTC. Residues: CASSSTFAEQYF.

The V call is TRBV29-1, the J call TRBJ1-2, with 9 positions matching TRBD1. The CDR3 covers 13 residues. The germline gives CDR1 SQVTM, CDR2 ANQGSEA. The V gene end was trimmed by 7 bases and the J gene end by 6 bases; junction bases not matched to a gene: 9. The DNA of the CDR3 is TGCAGCGCGGAGGGACAGGGTATTAATGGCTACACCTTC. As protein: CSAEGQGINGYTF.

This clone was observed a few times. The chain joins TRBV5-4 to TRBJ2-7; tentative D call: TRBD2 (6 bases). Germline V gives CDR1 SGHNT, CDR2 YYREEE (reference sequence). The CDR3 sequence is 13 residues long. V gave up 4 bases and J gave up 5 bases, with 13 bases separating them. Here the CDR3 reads CASSPTWGDEQYF. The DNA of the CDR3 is TGTGCCAGCAGCCCAACTTGGGGGGACGAGCAGTACTTC.

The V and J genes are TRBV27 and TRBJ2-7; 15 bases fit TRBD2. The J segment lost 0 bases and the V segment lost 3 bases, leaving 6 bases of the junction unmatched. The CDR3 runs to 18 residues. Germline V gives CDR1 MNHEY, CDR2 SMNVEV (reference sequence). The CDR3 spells CASSFLGLAGGSSYEQYF. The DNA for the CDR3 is TGTGCCAGCAGTTTCCTTGGACTAGCGGGAGGGAGCTCCTACGAGCAGTACTTC.

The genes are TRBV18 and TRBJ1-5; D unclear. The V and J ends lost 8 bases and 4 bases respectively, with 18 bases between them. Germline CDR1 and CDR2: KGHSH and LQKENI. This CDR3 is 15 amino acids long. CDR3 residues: CASHGGPQSNQPQHF. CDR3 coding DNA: TGTGCCAGCCATGGAGGACCTCAATCAAATCAGCCCCAGCATTTT.

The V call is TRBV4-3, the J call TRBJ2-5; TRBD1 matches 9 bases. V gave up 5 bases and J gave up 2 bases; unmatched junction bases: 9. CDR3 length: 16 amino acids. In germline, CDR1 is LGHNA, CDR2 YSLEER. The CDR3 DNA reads TGCGCCAGCAGCAAAGGCACAGGACAGGGGCAAGAGACCCAGTACTTC. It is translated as CASSKGTGQGQETQYF.

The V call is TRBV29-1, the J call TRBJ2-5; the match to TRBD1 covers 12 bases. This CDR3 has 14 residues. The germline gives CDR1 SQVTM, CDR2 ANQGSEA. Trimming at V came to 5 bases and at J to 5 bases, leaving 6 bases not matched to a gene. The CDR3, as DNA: TGCAGCGTTCCCGGGACAGGGGGCGGGGAGACCCAGTACTTC. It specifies CSVPGTGGGETQYF.

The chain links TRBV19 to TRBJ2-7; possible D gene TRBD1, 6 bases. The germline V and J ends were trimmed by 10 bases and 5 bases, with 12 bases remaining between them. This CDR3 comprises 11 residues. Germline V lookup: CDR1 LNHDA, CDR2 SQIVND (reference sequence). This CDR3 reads CATSTGNEQYF. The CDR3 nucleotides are TGTGCCACTTCGACAGGCAACGAGCAGTACTTC.

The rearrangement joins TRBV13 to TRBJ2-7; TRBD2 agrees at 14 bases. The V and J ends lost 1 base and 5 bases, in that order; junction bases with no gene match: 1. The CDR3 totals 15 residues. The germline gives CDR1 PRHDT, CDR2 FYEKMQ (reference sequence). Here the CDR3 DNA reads TGTGCCAGCAGCTTAGTGGGACTAGCGGGAGACGAGCAGTACTTC. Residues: CASSLVGLAGDEQYF. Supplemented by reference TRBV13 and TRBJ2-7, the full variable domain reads AAGVIQSPRHLIKEKRETATLKCYPIPRHDTVYWYQQGPGQDPQFLISFYEKMQSDKGSIPDRFSAQQFSDYHSELNMSSLELGDSALYFCASSLVGLAGDEQYFGPGTRLTVT.

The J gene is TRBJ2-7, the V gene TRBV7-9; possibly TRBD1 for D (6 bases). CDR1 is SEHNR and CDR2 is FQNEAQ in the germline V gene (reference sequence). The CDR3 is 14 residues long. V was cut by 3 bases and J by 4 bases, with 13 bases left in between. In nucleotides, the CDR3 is TGTGCCAGCAGCTTGGAACAGGGTCAATACGAGCAGTACTTC. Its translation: CASSLEQGQYEQYF.

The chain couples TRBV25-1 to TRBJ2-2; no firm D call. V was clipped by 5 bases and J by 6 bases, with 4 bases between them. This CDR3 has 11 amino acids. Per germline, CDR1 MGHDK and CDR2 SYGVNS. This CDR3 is CASSRSGELFF. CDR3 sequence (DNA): TGTGCCAGCAGTCGTTCCGGGGAGCTGTTTTTT.

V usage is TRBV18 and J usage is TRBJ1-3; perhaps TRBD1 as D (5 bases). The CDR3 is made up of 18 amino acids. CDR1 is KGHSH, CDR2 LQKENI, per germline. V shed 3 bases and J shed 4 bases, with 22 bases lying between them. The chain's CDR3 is CASSPFPGPLEGGNTIYF. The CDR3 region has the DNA TGTGCCAGCTCACCCTTTCCGGGACCCCTGGAGGGAGGAAACACCATATATTTT.